The 16 T cell receptor beta chains below all came from one sample that was sequenced in a study of T cell repertoires in aging, cancer and after chemotherapy. The template was genomic DNA from peripheral blood, not RNA. Rearranged V-D-J TRB sequences were amplified with a mixed TRB-A/B primer pool. MiXCR, run by TCRdb on the multiplex PCR reads, gives a single entry per CDR3 protein. The sample consists of over 6,000 distinct CDR3 sequences, about 38% of them appearing once. The sequencing input was blood. The receptor source for this set is a human donor in good health.

There are a few counts of this clonotype. V gene TRBV15 combines with J gene TRBJ2-1; 8 positions agree with TRBD2. Trimming at V came to 1 base and at J to 7 bases, leaving 6 bases not matched to a gene. Germline CDR1 is LNHNV and CDR2 is YYDKDF (reference sequence). CDR3 length equals 15 residues. CDR3 region: CATSRVSGMENEQFF. CDR3 DNA: TGTGCCACCAGCAGAGTTAGCGGGATGGAAAATGAGCAGTTCTTC.

The chain has TRBV10-3 and TRBJ2-2; TRBD1 matches 7 bases. Trimming took 10 bases from V and 3 from J; bases not matched to a gene: 11. In germline, CDR1 is ENHRY, CDR2 SYGVKD. The CDR3 runs to 15 residues. CDR3 protein: CATRAGTEYTGELFF. The DNA of the CDR3 is TGTGCCACACGAGCCGGGACAGAATACACCGGGGAGCTGTTTTTT.

V is TRBV5-4 and J is TRBJ2-1; 10 bases match TRBD1. Trimming cost V 2 bases and J 1 base; bases outside gene matches: 3. This CDR3 contains 16 residues. Germline CDR1 SGHNT, CDR2 YYREEE (reference sequence). CDR3: CASSFWTGGSYNEQFF. CDR3 nucleotides: TGTGCCAGCAGCTTTTGGACAGGGGGGTCCTACAATGAGCAGTTCTTC.

This clonotype was found a few times. V gene TRBV11-2 combines with J gene TRBJ2-7; the D is unclear. The V end was cut by 2 bases, the J end by 3 bases, with 11 bases between. CDR3 length: 14 residues. Germline CDR1 SGHAT, CDR2 FQNNGV. The CDR3 protein is CASSLNSLDYEQYF. Here the CDR3 DNA reads TGTGCCAGCAGCTTAAACAGTTTAGACTACGAGCAGTACTTC.

The CDR3 DNA reads TGTGCCTGGAGTGTTGGTCGGCGGGATTTGTACAATGAGCAGTTCTTC. This translates into CAWSVGRRDLYNEQFF. V and J are TRBV30 and TRBJ2-1; tentatively, D is TRBD2 (6 bases). Between the trimmed V and J ends, which lost 0 bases and 4 bases, there was a span of 16 bases. CDR3 size: 16 residues. Looked up from germline, CDR1 is GTSNPN and CDR2 is SVGIG (reference sequence).

This chain uses TRBV19 with TRBJ2-5; possible D gene TRBD2, 5 bases. The CDR3 spans 13 residues. Germline V gene data show CDR1 as LNHDA and CDR2 as SQIVND (reference sequence). V was trimmed by 3 bases and J by 5 bases, leaving 10 bases between them. The CDR3 loop reads CASSIEGRETQYF. CDR3 DNA sequence: TGTGCCAGTAGTATCGAGGGCAGGGAGACCCAGTACTTC. Complete variable domain (other parts from reference TRBV19 and TRBJ2-5): DGGITQSPKYLFRKEGQNVTLSCEQNLNHDAMYWYRQDPGQGLRLIYYSQIVNDFQKGDIAEGYSVSREKKESFPLTVTSAQKNPTAFYLCASSIEGRETQYFGPGTRLLVL.

This clonotype came up a few times. The chain carries TRBV29-1 and TRBJ1-5; tentative D call: TRBD1 (6 bases). CDR1 is SQVTM and CDR2 is ANQGSEA in the germline V gene. V lost 7 bases and J 3 bases, leaving 13 bases between the germline ends. The CDR3 consists of 13 residues. The CDR3 loop is CSASDRFNQPQHF. The CDR3 coding sequence is TGCAGCGCCTCCGACAGGTTCAATCAGCCCCAGCATTTT.

In this sample, this clonotype turned up once. Sequence at one end of the junction differs from germline and may be a read error. V usage is TRBV19 and J usage is TRBJ1-4, with 7 bases aligning to TRBD1. This CDR3 is 14 amino acids long. Germline CDR1 is LNHDA and CDR2 is SQIVND (reference sequence). CDR3 sequence reads: CAGSARTGREKLFF. CDR3 bases: TGTGCCGGTAGTGCAAGGACAGGACGTGAAAAACTGTTTTTT.

The chain uses TRBV19 and TRBJ1-1, with TRBD1 identical over 10 bases. V gave up 3 bases and J gave up 3 bases; unmatched junction bases: 7. The V gene's germline CDR1 is LNHDA and CDR2 SQIVND (reference sequence). The CDR3 is 16 residues long. The CDR3 DNA reads as TGTGCCAGTAGTATCGGGACAGGGGTTGAGTACACTGAAGCTTTCTTT. Translated: CASSIGTGVEYTEAFF.

V usage is TRBV5-6 and J usage is TRBJ2-5; D possibly corresponds to TRBD2 (5 bases). The V end was cut by 0 bases, the J end by 4 bases, with 19 bases between. Germline V gene lookup returns CDR1 SGHDT and CDR2 YYEEEE. The CDR3 has 17 amino acids. Here the CDR3 DNA reads TGTGCCAGCAGCTTGGGGACCTCCGAGCGGTATGGAGAGACCCAGTACTTC. As protein: CASSLGTSERYGETQYF.

The chain joins TRBV5-5 to TRBJ2-7; possibly TRBD2 for D (5 bases). This CDR3 region has 14 residues. The ends were cut back, 4 bases at V and 2 bases at J, with 13 bases in the middle. CDR1 SGHKS and CDR2 YYEKEE come from the germline V gene (reference sequence). The CDR3 sequence: CASSTRRGPYEQYF. Written as DNA, the CDR3 is TGTGCCAGCAGCACCCGGAGAGGGCCCTACGAGCAGTACTTC.

This clonotype was counted only a few times. This chain connects TRBV18 to TRBJ2-5; D possibly corresponds to TRBD1 (6 bases). The CDR3 extends over 14 amino acids. V lost 0 bases, J lost 4 bases, and 9 bases lay in between. Germline CDR1 is KGHSH and CDR2 is LQKENI. The CDR3 nucleotides are TGTGCCAGCTCACCACCCACAGGGAGAGAGACCCAGTACTTC. Its translation: CASSPPTGRETQYF.

There are a few counts of this clonotype. This chain links TRBV18 with TRBJ2-1; 9 bases match TRBD1. V trimming: 2 bases; J trimming: 7 bases; junction bases outside the gene matches: 9. Germline V lookup: CDR1 KGHSH, CDR2 LQKENI. This CDR3 is 16 amino acids long. The CDR3 is CASSPRNRGPSNEQFF. In nucleotides, the CDR3 is TGTGCCAGCTCACCAAGGAACAGGGGGCCTTCGAATGAGCAGTTCTTC.

By frequency in the sample, this clonotype is medium-sized. The chain has TRBV6-5 and TRBJ2-5; D remains ambiguous. Germline-derived CDR1 and CDR2 are MNHEY and SVGAGI. The CDR3 consists of 13 residues. The V gene lost 0 bases and the J gene lost 5 bases, with 7 bases spanning the gap. The CDR3 region is CASSYSDGETQYF. CDR3 DNA: TGTGCCAGCAGTTACTCGGACGGGGAGACCCAGTACTTC.

The chain recombines TRBV20-1 with TRBJ1-1, with 7 positions matching TRBD1. The length of the CDR3 is 14 residues. Germline CDR1 DFQATT, CDR2 SNEGSKA (reference sequence). The V and J ends lost 6 bases and 5 bases, in that order; junction bases with no gene match: 12. The CDR3: CSARKPDRQTEAFF. In DNA form, the CDR3 reads TGCAGTGCCAGAAAACCGGACAGGCAAACTGAAGCTTTCTTT.

For the CDR3, the DNA is TGTGCCAGTAGCCCCAGTGGGGTGTCGGGAAAAACCGGGGAGCTGTTTTTT. Translation: CASSPSGVSGKTGELFF. This chain connects TRBV19 to TRBJ2-2; D perhaps matches TRBD2 (5 bases). CDR1 and CDR2 from the germline V gene are LNHDA and SQIVND (reference sequence). V was cut by 6 bases and J by 5 bases, with 22 bases left in between. This CDR3 has 17 residues.